Detailed here is one T cell receptor (beta chain). What it recognizes is unknown. This sample is drawn from a study of T cell responses to AZD1222 COVID-19 vaccine. Study-wide findings and caveats: Most donors were white British and more were female, and clonal diversity was possibly underestimated. Nearly half of spike-specific TCRs reportedly go after variant regions that carry no mutations. After two AZD1222 doses, spike-specific TCR breadth and depth rose versus day 0.

Sequenced by immunoSEQ multiplex PCR; TCRdb stores in-frame clones only, minus some. The repertoire holds about 140,000 clones, roughly 92% seen once, with 4% in the top ten. Analysis merged second doses at about 4 or about 12 weeks. Looked up from germline, CDR1 is SNHLY and CDR2 is FYNNEI. With 4 bases removed from V and 5 bases from J, the gap between germline ends came to 9 bases. The CDR3 contains 12 residues. The chain couples TRBV2 to TRBJ2-7; the D gene is possibly TRBD2 (5 bases). This specimen was peripheral blood, taken 28 days after the second AZD1222 dose. The TCR originated in an adult who received the AZD1222 COVID-19 vaccine. CDR3 region: CASSGAGDEQYF. Here the CDR3 DNA reads TGTGCCAGCAGTGGGGCCGGGGACGAGCAGTACTTC.